The TCR beta chain under discussion was sequenced for a study of T cell responses to AZD1222 COVID-19 vaccine. In germline, CDR1 is GTSNPN, CDR2 SVGIG (reference sequence). The CDR3 contains 15 residues. The J segment lost 6 bases and the V segment lost 7 bases, leaving 13 bases of the junction unmatched. Profiled with immunoSEQ multiplex PCR; TCRdb holds only in-frame clones, not every one. The sample carries 140,000 or so clones, approximately 92% recorded once. The chain employs TRBV30 and TRBJ1-5; 9 bases agree with TRBD1. The origin of this receptor is an adult in good health. The sample here was peripheral blood, taken on day 0 of AZD1222 vaccination. The CDR3 here is CASWDREEVSQPQHF. The CDR3 DNA is TGTGCCTCCTGGGACAGGGAGGAGGTGAGTCAGCCCCAGCATTTT.